The next 10 T cell receptor beta chains were all read from a single sample in a study of human T cells and chemical hapten exposure. TCRdb analysed the RACE reads with MiXCR anew, one entry per CDR3 protein. The sample has 300,000 to 450,000 distinct CDR3 sequences, 4% to 6% seen once. Time point of the sample: pre-sensitization, week 0. Treatment described: therapeutic diphenylcyclopropenone sensitization with weekly scalp DPC. Here the sequenced sample was whole blood, taken in connection with sensitization to the hapten diphenylcyclopropenone (DPC). These receptors were collected from a woman in her forties or fifties with alopecia areata. Some clones in this sample may be carry-over from other donors' samples.

Ten or more counts support this clonotype. The rearrangement uses TRBV29-1 and TRBJ2-7; the match to TRBD1 covers 12 bases. The CDR3 contains 16 residues. The junction had 8 bases not matched to a gene; V was cut back by 0 bases and J by 5 bases. Looked up from germline, CDR1 is SQVTM and CDR2 is ANQGSEA. CDR3 DNA sequence: TGCAGCGTTGAAGACAGGGCCGGGACAGGGGGCAACGAGCAGTACTTC. This gives the protein CSVEDRAGTGGNEQYF.

This clonotype was picked up a small number of times. V usage is TRBV4-2 and J usage is TRBJ1-1; D unclear. The germline V and J ends were trimmed by 0 bases and 2 bases, with 10 bases remaining between them. CDR1 is LGHNA, CDR2 YNFKEQ, per germline. The CDR3 totals 15 residues. The CDR3 sequence: CASSQEATGNTEAFF. In nucleotides, the CDR3 is TGTGCCAGCAGCCAAGAAGCGACGGGCAACACTGAAGCTTTCTTT.

This clonotype occurred many times. The chain combines TRBV11-2 with TRBJ2-1; 12 bases match TRBD2. There are 12 residues in the CDR3. The germline V gene has CDR1 SGHAT and CDR2 FQNNGV. V was clipped by 6 bases and J by 15 bases; unmatched bases: 6. CDR3 in amino acids: CASRPTSGRLFF. In nucleotides, the CDR3 is TGTGCCAGCAGGCCGACTAGCGGGAGACTGTTCTTC.

V is TRBV12-3 or TRBV12-4 and J is TRBJ2-1, with D tentatively TRBD1 (6 bases). The CDR3 spans 15 residues. The germline V and J ends were trimmed by 3 bases and 2 bases, with 11 bases remaining between them. The CDR3 region is CASSFNTGPYNEQFF. DNA for the CDR3: TGTGCCAGCAGTTTTAATACAGGGCCCTACAATGAGCAGTTCTTC.

This clonotype has only a few counts. The chain has TRBV20-1 and TRBJ2-7, with a possible D match to TRBD1 (6 bases). The CDR3 is made up of 14 amino acids. Trimming pared 4 bases from V and 1 base from J, leaving 14 bases between. The germline gives CDR1 DFQATT, CDR2 SNEGSKA (reference sequence). CDR3 bases: TGCAGTGCTAATCGGCAGGGGTTTTCCTACGAGCAGTACTTC. Protein sequence: CSANRQGFSYEQYF.

This clonotype was observed a handful of times. This chain links TRBV5-1 with TRBJ2-5; TRBD2 might be the D (7 bases). Germline-derived CDR1 and CDR2 are SGHRS and YFSETQ. CDR3 size: 13 residues. V lost 4 bases and J 5 bases, leaving 12 bases between the germline ends. The CDR3 DNA sequence: TGCGCCAGCAGCAGGGGGGGGCCCGAGACCCAGTACTTC. The encoded protein is CASSRGGPETQYF.

Comment on this clonotype: A much larger clonotype is one base distant, so this may be a read error. The chain employs TRBV6-6 and TRBJ2-1; the D gene is possibly TRBD2 (5 bases). Germline CDR1 MNHNY, CDR2 SVGAGI (reference sequence). The CDR3 runs to 12 residues. CDR3 DNA sequence: TGTGCCAGCAGTTACGACTTATGGGAGCATTTCTTC. It is translated as CASSYDLWEHFF.

The rearrangement joins TRBV7-9 to TRBJ2-7, with a weak D call TRBD1 (6 bases). Germline V CDR1 and CDR2: SEHNR, FQNEAQ (reference sequence). The CDR3 loop spans 13 amino acids. Trimming cost V 5 bases and J 5 bases, with 13 bases left between them. The CDR3: CASSQGFLDEQYF. CDR3 DNA sequence: TGTGCCAGCAGCCAGGGGTTCCTGGACGAGCAGTACTTC.

This clonotype was seen ten or more times. V is TRBV20-1 and J is TRBJ2-3; D ambiguous. Germline V gene sequence: CDR1 DFQATT, CDR2 SNEGSKA (reference sequence). V gave up 3 bases and J gave up 5 bases, with 12 bases separating them. CDR3 size: 13 residues. Written as DNA, the CDR3 is TGCAGTGCTAGGCCCAGGCAAGAAGATACGCAGTATTTT. Its translation: CSARPRQEDTQYF.

This clonotype has ten or more counts. In nucleotides, the CDR3 is TGCGCCAGCAGCACAGGGGGTACCTATGGCTACACCTTC. Protein: CASSTGGTYGYTF. The gene calls are TRBV5-1 and TRBJ1-2; TRBD1 matches at 8 bases. CDR3 length: 13 residues. The ends lost 4 bases at V and 4 bases at J; junction bases unmatched: 3. Germline-derived CDR1 and CDR2 are SGHRS and YFSETQ. Using reference TRBV5-1 and TRBJ1-2 for the parts outside the CDR3, the full variable domain is KAGVTQTPRYLIKTRGQQVTLSCSPISGHRSVSWYQQTPGQGLQFLFEYFSETQRNKGNFPGRFSGRQFSNSRSEMNVSTLELGDSALYLCASSTGGTYGYTFGSGTRLTVV.